A single sample gave rise to the 26 T cell receptor beta chains below, sequenced in a study of follicular helper T cells after annual influenza vaccination. The table came from immunoSEQ multiplex PCR; TCRdb's copy has only in-frame clones and leaves some out. The profile shows 6,500 to 8,000 clones, roughly 82% of them singletons. Documented time point: 2015-2016 season, 7 days after influenza vaccination. The sample in question was CXCR5- memory CD4+ T cells sorted from blood, obtained 7 days after influenza vaccination. The receptors stem from an adult who received the influenza vaccine.

This clone has only one observation. The chain couples TRBV7-9 to TRBJ1-2; D is perhaps TRBD1 (5 bases). The germline V gene encodes CDR1 SEHNR and CDR2 FQNEAQ (reference sequence). V gave up 1 base and J gave up 8 bases, with 20 bases separating them. The CDR3 has 16 amino acids. CDR3 loop: CASSLGPRDRGRGYTF. CDR3 nucleotide sequence: TGTGCCAGCAGCTTAGGACCTCGGGACCGAGGTAGAGGCTACACCTTC.

The sample holds one count of this clone. The V gene is TRBV6-6, the J gene TRBJ1-4, with D perhaps TRBD1 (6 bases). CDR3 length: 16 residues. Deletions cut 6 bases from V and 5 bases from J, with 19 bases between. Germline V gives CDR1 MNHNY, CDR2 SVGAGI (reference sequence). The chain's CDR3 is CASSQSARTVNEKLFF. The CDR3 nucleotides read TGTGCCAGCAGCCAGTCCGCAAGGACAGTCAATGAAAAACTGTTTTTT.

The V call is TRBV7-8, the J call TRBJ2-7; TRBD2 matches 12 bases. The trim removed 4 bases at V and 3 bases at J, leaving 10 bases unmatched. From germline, CDR1 is SGHVS and CDR2 FQNEAQ. The CDR3 has 17 residues. CDR3 coding DNA: TGTGCCAGCAGCTATCGACTAGCGGGGGAACGTTTCTACGAGCAGTACTTC. Translated, it gives CASSYRLAGERFYEQYF.

The chain recombines TRBV18 with TRBJ1-2; D gene uncertain. CDR3 length: 14 amino acids. Trimming removed 3 bases from V and 8 bases from J, with 16 bases in between. Germline V gene lookup returns CDR1 KGHSH and CDR2 LQKENI. The CDR3 reads CASSPGRAQEGYTF. For the CDR3, the DNA is TGTGCCAGCTCACCCGGACGCGCCCAGGAGGGCTACACCTTC.

The genes are TRBV4-3 and TRBJ1-1; 7 positions match TRBD1. Losses at the gene ends were 3 bases for V and 6 bases for J; bases not matched to a gene: 7. The CDR3 length is 14 residues. The germline V gene has CDR1 LGHNA and CDR2 YSLEER. As DNA, the CDR3 is TGCGCCAGCAGCCACCTCGACAGGGATCCTGAAGCTTTCTTT. This translates into CASSHLDRDPEAFF.

The rearrangement links TRBV29-1 to TRBJ1-2; D possibly corresponds to TRBD1 (5 bases). The CDR3 totals 17 residues. Germline CDR1 SQVTM, CDR2 ANQGSEA. V dropped 0 bases and J dropped 5 bases, with 22 bases sitting between them. The DNA of the CDR3 is TGCAGCGTTGAAGATTCAGGGTTCCTACCCTCAGATTATGGCTACACCTTC. Amino acids: CSVEDSGFLPSDYGYTF.

CDR3 in DNA: TGCGCCAGCAGCTTTGAGCGGGCGGACAATGAGCAGTTCTTC. Protein product: CASSFERADNEQFF. The gene calls are TRBV5-1 and TRBJ2-1; a weak D match, TRBD2 (6 bases). Looked up from germline, CDR1 is SGHRS and CDR2 is YFSETQ. CDR3 length equals 14 residues. V gave up 2 bases and J gave up 5 bases, with 11 bases separating them.

The rearrangement joins TRBV7-3 to TRBJ2-2, with 10 bases lining up with TRBD1. J was trimmed by 4 bases and V by 4 bases; bases with no gene match: 9. The germline V gene encodes CDR1 SGHTA and CDR2 FQGTGA. The CDR3 consists of 17 residues. The CDR3 region is CASSSFTGTGVTGELFF. CDR3 coding DNA: TGTGCCAGCAGCTCCTTCACCGGGACAGGGGTCACCGGGGAGCTGTTTTTT.

This clone has more than one count but fewer than ten. V usage is TRBV18 and J usage is TRBJ2-7; D is perhaps TRBD2 (5 bases). The CDR3 runs to 14 residues. The V end was cut by 3 bases, the J end by 3 bases, with 12 bases between. CDR1 and CDR2 (germline): KGHSH, LQKENI. CDR3 DNA: TGTGCCAGCTCACCGGGCCACGGGGACTACGAGCAGTACTTC. Its translation: CASSPGHGDYEQYF.

The rearrangement uses TRBV14 and TRBJ2-3, with D possibly called TRBD1 or TRBD2 (5 bases each). CDR3 length: 13 amino acids. The V gene lost 0 bases and the J gene lost 11 bases, with 12 bases spanning the gap. Germline V gene lookup returns CDR1 SGHDN and CDR2 FVKESK. For the CDR3, the DNA is TGTGCCAGCAGCCAAGATTTAGGGACCGGGCAGTATTTT. Protein product: CASSQDLGTGQYF. Full variable domain (missing parts from reference TRBV14 and TRBJ2-3): EAGVTQFPSHSVIEKGQTVTLRCDPISGHDNLYWYRRVMGKEIKFLLHFVKESKQDESGMPNNRFLAERTGGTYSTLKVQPAELEDSGVYFCASSQDLGTGQYFGPGTRLTVL.

The chain couples TRBV19 to TRBJ2-1, with 10 bases identical to TRBD2. The CDR3 runs to 14 residues. Trimming at V came to 3 bases and at J to 12 bases, leaving 8 bases not matched to a gene. Germline V lookup: CDR1 LNHDA, CDR2 SQIVND (reference sequence). The CDR3 here is CASSISGREGGQFF. In DNA form, the CDR3 reads TGTGCCAGTAGTATCAGCGGGAGGGAAGGGGGGCAGTTCTTC. Drawing the rest from reference TRBV19 and TRBJ2-1, the complete variable domain is DGGITQSPKYLFRKEGQNVTLSCEQNLNHDAMYWYRQDPGQGLRLIYYSQIVNDFQKGDIAEGYSVSREKKESFPLTVTSAQKNPTAFYLCASSISGREGGQFFGPGTRLTVL.

This clone was detected a few times. The genes are TRBV5-1 and TRBJ1-2, with D possibly matching TRBD1 (6 bases). V lost 0 bases and J 3 bases, leaving 9 bases between the germline ends. Germline values: CDR1 SGHRS, CDR2 YFSETQ. The CDR3 has 14 residues. The CDR3 coding sequence is TGCGCCAGCAGCTTGGCCGGGGGCGACTATGGCTACACCTTC. Translated: CASSLAGGDYGYTF.

CDR3 nucleotides: TGCGCCAGCAGCTTGGGGCAGACAATTTCTACTATGAACACTGAAGCTTTCTTT. Translated: CASSLGQTISTMNTEAFF. The chain is built from TRBV5-1 and TRBJ1-1; D remains ambiguous. CDR1 and CDR2 (germline): SGHRS, YFSETQ. Trimming took off 0 bases at V and 0 bases at J, with 18 bases between the two ends. CDR3 length equals 18 residues. Complete variable domain (other parts from reference TRBV5-1 and TRBJ1-1): KAGVTQTPRYLIKTRGQQVTLSCSPISGHRSVSWYQQTPGQGLQFLFEYFSETQRNKGNFPGRFSGRQFSNSRSEMNVSTLELGDSALYLCASSLGQTISTMNTEAFFGQGTRLTVV.

J is TRBJ2-2 and V is TRBV27; 8 bases map to TRBD2. Germline V gene data show CDR1 as MNHEY and CDR2 as SMNVEV (reference sequence). V was pared by 6 bases and J by 6 bases, with 9 bases of the junction left unmatched. CDR3 size: 15 residues. The CDR3 sequence is CASSTTASGSGELFF. CDR3 sequence (DNA): TGTGCCAGCAGCACCACCGCTAGCGGGTCCGGGGAGCTGTTTTTT.

The rearrangement uses TRBV15 and TRBJ2-2; 13 nucleotides agree with TRBD2. The CDR3 has 20 residues. The V gene end was trimmed by 2 bases and the J gene end by 5 bases; junction bases not matched to a gene: 14. Per the germline V gene, CDR1 is LNHNV and CDR2 is YYDKDF (reference sequence). CDR3 protein: CATSRPLRLAGGRGTGELFF. CDR3 nucleotides: TGTGCCACCAGCAGACCCCTTAGACTAGCGGGGGGACGAGGGACCGGGGAGCTGTTTTTT.

This chain links TRBV20-1 with TRBJ1-1, with D hard to call. Germline loops: CDR1 DFQATT, CDR2 SNEGSKA (reference sequence). CDR3 length: 11 residues. Between the trimmed V and J ends, which lost 7 bases and 0 bases, there was a span of 6 bases. The CDR3 here is CSVQLNTEAFF. CDR3 sequence (DNA): TGCAGTGTACAGCTGAACACTGAAGCTTTCTTT.

V and J are TRBV6-1 and TRBJ1-2; D ambiguous. CDR1 is MNHNS and CDR2 is SASEGT in the germline V gene. This CDR3 has 13 amino acids. Trimming cost V 0 bases and J 4 bases, with 6 bases left between them. CDR3 amino acids: CASSEAGFYGYTF. The CDR3 nucleotides are TGTGCCAGCAGTGAAGCGGGATTCTATGGCTACACCTTC.

The chain employs TRBV19 and TRBJ1-1, with a possible D match to TRBD1 (6 bases). CDR3 size: 13 residues. V was shortened by 5 bases and J by 7 bases, with 14 bases between the two germline ends. The germline CDR1 and CDR2 sequences are LNHDA and SQIVND (reference sequence). CDR3 nucleotides: TGTGCCAGTAGTGGGCGGCAGGGGTTTGAAGCTTTCTTT. This sequence encodes CASSGRQGFEAFF.

V usage is TRBV28 and J usage is TRBJ2-1, with D perhaps matching TRBD2 (5 bases). The germline CDR1 and CDR2 sequences are MDHEN and SYDVKM. V gave up 3 bases and J gave up 2 bases, with 8 bases separating them. CDR3 length: 14 residues. The CDR3 loop is CASSLRAPYNEQFF. The CDR3 DNA follows: TGTGCCAGCAGTTTGCGGGCACCCTACAATGAGCAGTTCTTC.

The chain joins TRBV10-3 to TRBJ2-7; D perhaps matches TRBD1 (6 bases). V lost 3 bases, J lost 5 bases, and 14 bases lay in between. The CDR3 spans 14 residues. From germline, CDR1 is ENHRY and CDR2 SYGVKD. This CDR3 reads CAISDPGTSHEQYF. The CDR3 nucleotides are TGTGCCATCAGTGATCCCGGGACATCCCACGAGCAGTACTTC.

The V gene is TRBV6-5, the J gene TRBJ2-2, with 8 positions matching TRBD1. This CDR3 is built from 15 residues. The trim removed 6 bases at V and 5 bases at J, leaving 8 bases unmatched. Looked up from germline, CDR1 is MNHEY and CDR2 is SVGAGI. The CDR3 coding sequence is TGTGCCAGCAGCTATGGACAGGGAGGAACCGGGGAGCTGTTTTTT. As protein: CASSYGQGGTGELFF.

This clone showed up just a few times. An end of the junction differs from the germline gene, which may be a read error. V usage is TRBV7-7 and J usage is TRBJ2-7; D possibly corresponds to TRBD1 (6 bases). CDR1 SSHAT and CDR2 FNYEAQ come from the germline V gene (reference sequence). This CDR3 has 13 amino acids. In nucleotides, the CDR3 is TGTGCTAGCAGCCCCCGGGACACCTACGAGCAGTACTTC. As protein: CASSPRDTYEQYF.

Only one count was recorded for this clone. The rearrangement uses TRBV21-1 and TRBJ2-7; the table's D call, TRBD2, has no DNA check behind it. TRBV21-1 is a listed pseudogene. The CDR3 length is 19 residues. The CDR3 region is CASSKGGTSGRVVSYEQYF. CDR3 bases: TGTGCCAGCAGCAAAGGGGGGACTAGCGGGAGGGTCGTCTCCTACGAGCAGTACTTC.

This chain uses TRBV27 with TRBJ2-3; maybe TRBD1 (6 bases). This CDR3 has 16 residues. With 6 bases removed from V and 0 bases from J, the gap between germline ends came to 16 bases. Germline CDR1 reads MNHEY; CDR2 reads SMNVEV (reference sequence). The CDR3 bases are TGTGCCAGCAGACCCCTTCTTGGACAGAGCACAGATACGCAGTATTTT. Translation gives CASRPLLGQSTDTQYF.

The chain has TRBV5-1 and TRBJ2-5; a possible D gene is TRBD1 (6 bases). V dropped 2 bases and J dropped 8 bases, with 16 bases sitting between them. Per the germline V gene, CDR1 is SGHRS and CDR2 is YFSETQ. This CDR3 is built from 14 residues. The CDR3 sequence: CASSLQGTRATQYF. The CDR3, as DNA: TGCGCCAGCAGCTTACAGGGTACGCGGGCAACCCAGTACTTC.

V usage is TRBV6-6 and J usage is TRBJ1-2; D ambiguous. Germline V gene sequence: CDR1 MNHNY, CDR2 SVGAGI (reference sequence). The CDR3 spans 13 residues. The V end lost 2 bases, the J end lost 2 bases, and 6 bases lay between the germline ends. The CDR3 protein is CASSYASNYGYTF. The CDR3 region has the DNA TGTGCCAGCAGTTACGCTTCAAACTATGGCTACACCTTC.